This TCR beta chain was recorded in a study of beta chain features in type 1 diabetes. All of the isolated RNA was reverse transcribed, so expressed TCRB transcripts were sequenced. Assay: immunoSEQ multiplex PCR; the TCRdb copy retains only in-frame clones and omits some. The data show a few hundred thousand clones, around a fifth seen once. CDR1 and CDR2 (germline): SGHRS, YFSETQ. The CDR3 has 13 amino acids. After removal of 4 bases from V and 2 bases from J, the junction contained 2 bases not matched to a gene. In this sample, this clone turned up once. Within the sample, other DNA sequences also encode this same CDR3.

This TCR was sampled from a woman aged 18-29 years in good health. The specimen sequenced was naive CD4+ T cells from blood. The rearrangement joins TRBV5-1 to TRBJ1-2; TRBD1 matches 7 bases. CDR3 residues: CASSRDRNYGYTF. The CDR3 bases are TGCGCCAGCAGCAGGGACAGAAACTATGGCTACACCTTC.